This T cell receptor beta chain was profiled in a study of T cell changes during pregnancy in multiple sclerosis. The assay was immunoSEQ multiplex PCR, and TCRdb's table has in-frame clones only and misses some. The table records nearly 20,000 clones, about nine tenths of them present only once. Germline V gene sequence: CDR1 SGHVS, CDR2 FQNEAQ. There are 15 residues in the CDR3. J was trimmed by 7 bases and V by 5 bases; bases with no gene match: 5. The sequenced sample was CD8+ T cells from peripheral blood mononuclear cells, obtained in the third trimester of pregnancy. The V and J genes are TRBV7-8 and TRBJ2-2; 12 nucleotides line up with TRBD1. The receptor comes from a female donor in good health, enrolled as a control in a pregnancy study. The CDR3 DNA is TGTGCCAGCAGCCGGGGACAGGGGGCGGACGGGGAGCTGTTTTTT. Translated, it gives CASSRGQGADGELFF.